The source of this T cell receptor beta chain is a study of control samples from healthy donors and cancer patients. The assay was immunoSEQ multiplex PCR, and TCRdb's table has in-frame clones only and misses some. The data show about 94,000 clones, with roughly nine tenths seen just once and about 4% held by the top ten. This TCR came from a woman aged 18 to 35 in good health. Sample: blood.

The CDR3 is CASSYVRPWGNTEAFF. CDR3 DNA sequence: TGTGCCAGCAGTTACGTCAGGCCGTGGGGGAACACTGAAGCTTTCTTT. The chain combines TRBV6-5 with TRBJ1-1; D is uncertain. V was shortened by 2 bases and J by 1 base, with 14 bases between the two germline ends. From germline, CDR1 is MNHEY and CDR2 SVGAGI. The CDR3 totals 16 residues.